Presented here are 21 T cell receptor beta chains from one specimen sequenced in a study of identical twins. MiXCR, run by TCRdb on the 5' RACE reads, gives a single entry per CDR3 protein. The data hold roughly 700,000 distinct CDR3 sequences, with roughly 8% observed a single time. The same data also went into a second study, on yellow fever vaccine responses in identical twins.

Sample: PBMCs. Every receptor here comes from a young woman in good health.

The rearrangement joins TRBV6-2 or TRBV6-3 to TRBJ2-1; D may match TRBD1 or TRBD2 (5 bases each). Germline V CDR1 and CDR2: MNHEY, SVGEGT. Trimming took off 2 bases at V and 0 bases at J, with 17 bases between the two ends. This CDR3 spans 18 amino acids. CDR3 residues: CASSYRFGRGPSYNEQFF. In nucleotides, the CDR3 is TGTGCCAGCAGTTACCGGTTTGGTCGGGGACCCTCCTACAATGAGCAGTTCTTC.

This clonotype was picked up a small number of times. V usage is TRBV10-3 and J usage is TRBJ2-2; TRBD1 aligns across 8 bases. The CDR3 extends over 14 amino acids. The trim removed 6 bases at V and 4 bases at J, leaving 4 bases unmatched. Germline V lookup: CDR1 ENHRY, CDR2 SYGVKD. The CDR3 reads CAIRETGATGELFF. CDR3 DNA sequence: TGTGCCATCAGGGAGACAGGGGCCACCGGGGAGCTGTTTTTT.

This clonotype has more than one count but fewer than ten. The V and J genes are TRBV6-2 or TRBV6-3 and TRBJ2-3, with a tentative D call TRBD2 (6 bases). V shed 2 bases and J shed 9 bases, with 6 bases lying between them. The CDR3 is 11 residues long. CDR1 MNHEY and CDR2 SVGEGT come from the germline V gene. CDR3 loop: CASSYRGTQYF. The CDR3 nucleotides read TGTGCCAGCAGTTACCGGGGGACGCAGTATTTT.

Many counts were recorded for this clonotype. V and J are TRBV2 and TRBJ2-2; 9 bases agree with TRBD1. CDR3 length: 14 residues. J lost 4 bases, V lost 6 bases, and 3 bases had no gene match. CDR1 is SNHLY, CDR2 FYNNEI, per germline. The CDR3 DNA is TGTGCCAGCAGCAACAGGGGGCTCACCGGGGAGCTGTTTTTT. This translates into CASSNRGLTGELFF.

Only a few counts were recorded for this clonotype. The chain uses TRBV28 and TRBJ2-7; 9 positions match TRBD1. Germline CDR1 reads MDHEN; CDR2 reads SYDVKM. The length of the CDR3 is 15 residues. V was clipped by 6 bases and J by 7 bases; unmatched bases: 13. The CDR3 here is CASSRTGGAGGEQYF. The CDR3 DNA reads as TGTGCCAGCAGCCGCACAGGGGGCGCAGGAGGGGAGCAGTACTTC.

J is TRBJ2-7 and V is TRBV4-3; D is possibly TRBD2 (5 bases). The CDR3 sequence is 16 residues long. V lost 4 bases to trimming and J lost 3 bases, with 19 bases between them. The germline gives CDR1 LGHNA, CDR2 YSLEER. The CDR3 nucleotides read TGCGCCAGCAGCCCACAACACCGAGGGTTGGACTACGAGCAGTACTTC. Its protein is CASSPQHRGLDYEQYF.

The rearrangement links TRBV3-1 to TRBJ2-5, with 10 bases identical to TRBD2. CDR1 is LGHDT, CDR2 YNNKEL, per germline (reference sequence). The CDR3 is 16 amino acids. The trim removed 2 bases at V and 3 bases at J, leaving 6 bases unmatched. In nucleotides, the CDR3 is TGTGCCAGCAGCCAAAATGGAGCGGGGGGGGAAGAGACCCAGTACTTC. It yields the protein CASSQNGAGGEETQYF.

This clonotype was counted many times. CDR3 loop: CASSFSGLAWPGNWVGTQYF. In DNA, the CDR3 is TGTGCCAGCAGTTTCTCGGGACTAGCCTGGCCGGGTAACTGGGTCGGTACGCAGTATTTT. This sequence joins TRBV12-3 or TRBV12-4 and TRBJ2-3; TRBD2 aligns across 9 bases. The CDR3 contains 20 residues. V was clipped by 3 bases and J by 8 bases; unmatched bases: 24.

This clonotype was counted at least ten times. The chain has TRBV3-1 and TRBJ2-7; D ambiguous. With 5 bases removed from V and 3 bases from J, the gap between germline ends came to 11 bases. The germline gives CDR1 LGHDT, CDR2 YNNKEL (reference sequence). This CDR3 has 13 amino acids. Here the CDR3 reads CASSWSYLYEQYF. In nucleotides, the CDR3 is TGTGCCAGCAGCTGGTCTTACCTCTACGAGCAGTACTTC.

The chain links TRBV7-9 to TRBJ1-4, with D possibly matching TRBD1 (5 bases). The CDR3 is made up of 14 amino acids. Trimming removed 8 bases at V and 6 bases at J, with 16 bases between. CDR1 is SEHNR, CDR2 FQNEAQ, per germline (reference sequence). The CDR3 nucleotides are TGTGCCAGCCGCCCCCTCAGGGTCGATGAAAAACTGTTTTTT. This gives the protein CASRPLRVDEKLFF. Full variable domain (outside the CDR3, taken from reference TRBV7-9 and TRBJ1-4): DTGVSQNPRHKITKRGQNVTFRCDPISEHNRLYWYRQTLGQGPEFLTYFQNEAQLEKSRLLSDRFSAERPKGSFSTLEIQRTEQGDSAMYLCASRPLRVDEKLFFGSGTQLSVL.

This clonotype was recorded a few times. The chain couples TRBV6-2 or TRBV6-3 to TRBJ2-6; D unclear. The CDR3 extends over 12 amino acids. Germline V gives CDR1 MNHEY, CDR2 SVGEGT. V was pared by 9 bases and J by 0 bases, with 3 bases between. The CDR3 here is CASYSGANVLTF. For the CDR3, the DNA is TGTGCCAGTTACTCTGGGGCCAACGTCCTGACTTTC.

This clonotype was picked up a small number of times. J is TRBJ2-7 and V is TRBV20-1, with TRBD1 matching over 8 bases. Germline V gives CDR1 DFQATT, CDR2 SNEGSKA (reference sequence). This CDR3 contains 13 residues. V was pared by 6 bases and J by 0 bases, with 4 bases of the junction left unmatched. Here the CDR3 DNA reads TGCAGTGCCGGACAGGGCCTCTCCTACGAGCAGTACTTC. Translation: CSAGQGLSYEQYF.

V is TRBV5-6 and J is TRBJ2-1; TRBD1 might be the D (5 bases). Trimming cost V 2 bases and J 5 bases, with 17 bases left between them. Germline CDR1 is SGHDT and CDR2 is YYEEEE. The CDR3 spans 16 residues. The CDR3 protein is CASSFFRWGRDNEQFF. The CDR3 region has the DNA TGTGCCAGCAGCTTCTTTAGATGGGGCAGGGACAATGAGCAGTTCTTC.

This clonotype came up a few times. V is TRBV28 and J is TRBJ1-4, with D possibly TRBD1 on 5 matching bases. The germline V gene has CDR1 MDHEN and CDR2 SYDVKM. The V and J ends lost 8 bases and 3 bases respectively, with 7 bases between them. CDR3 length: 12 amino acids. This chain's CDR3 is CASLGPNEKLFF. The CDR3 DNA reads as TGTGCCAGCTTGGGACCTAATGAAAAACTGTTTTTT.

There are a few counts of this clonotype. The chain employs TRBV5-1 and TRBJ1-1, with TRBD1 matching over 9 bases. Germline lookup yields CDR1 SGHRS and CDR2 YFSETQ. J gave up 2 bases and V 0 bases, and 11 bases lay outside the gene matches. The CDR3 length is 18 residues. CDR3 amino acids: CASSLATGGLPINTEAFF. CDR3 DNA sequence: TGCGCCAGCAGCTTGGCAACAGGGGGCCTCCCCATAAACACTGAAGCTTTCTTT.

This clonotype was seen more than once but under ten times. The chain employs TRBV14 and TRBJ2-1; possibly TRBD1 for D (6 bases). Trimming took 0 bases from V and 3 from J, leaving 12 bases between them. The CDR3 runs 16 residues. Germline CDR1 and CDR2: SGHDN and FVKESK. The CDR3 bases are TGTGCCAGCAGCCAAGATGTTCAGGACAGCTACAATGAGCAGTTCTTC. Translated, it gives CASSQDVQDSYNEQFF. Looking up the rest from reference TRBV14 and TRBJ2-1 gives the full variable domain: EAGVTQFPSHSVIEKGQTVTLRCDPISGHDNLYWYRRVMGKEIKFLLHFVKESKQDESGMPNNRFLAERTGGTYSTLKVQPAELEDSGVYFCASSQDVQDSYNEQFFGPGTRLTVL.

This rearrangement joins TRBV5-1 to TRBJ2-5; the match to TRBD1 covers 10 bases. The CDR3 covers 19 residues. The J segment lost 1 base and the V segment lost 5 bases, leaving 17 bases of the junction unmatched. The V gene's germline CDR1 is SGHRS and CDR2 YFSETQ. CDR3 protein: CASSRDRGLRVQVQETQYF. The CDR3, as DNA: TGCGCCAGCAGTCGTGACAGGGGGCTCCGCGTTCAGGTCCAAGAGACCCAGTACTTC.

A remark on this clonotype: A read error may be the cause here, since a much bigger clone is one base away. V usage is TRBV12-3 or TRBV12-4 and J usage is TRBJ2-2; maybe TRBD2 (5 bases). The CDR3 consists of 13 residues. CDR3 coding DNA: TGTGCCAGCAGTTTTCTGAACACCGGGAAGCTGTTTTTT. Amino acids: CASSFLNTGKLFF.

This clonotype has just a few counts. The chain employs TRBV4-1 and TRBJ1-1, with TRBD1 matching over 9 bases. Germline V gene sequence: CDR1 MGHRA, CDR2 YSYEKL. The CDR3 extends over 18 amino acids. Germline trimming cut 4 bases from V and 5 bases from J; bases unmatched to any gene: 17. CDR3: CASSPGQGEISGWTEAFF. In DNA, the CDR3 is TGCGCCAGCAGCCCGGGACAGGGAGAGATTAGCGGATGGACTGAAGCTTTCTTT.

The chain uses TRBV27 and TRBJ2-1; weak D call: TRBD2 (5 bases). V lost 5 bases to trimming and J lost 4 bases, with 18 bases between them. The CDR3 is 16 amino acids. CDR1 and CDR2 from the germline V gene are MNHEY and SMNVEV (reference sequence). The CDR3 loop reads CASSLTAGFKYNEQFF. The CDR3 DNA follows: TGTGCCAGCAGTCTCACGGCGGGCTTTAAGTACAATGAGCAGTTCTTC.

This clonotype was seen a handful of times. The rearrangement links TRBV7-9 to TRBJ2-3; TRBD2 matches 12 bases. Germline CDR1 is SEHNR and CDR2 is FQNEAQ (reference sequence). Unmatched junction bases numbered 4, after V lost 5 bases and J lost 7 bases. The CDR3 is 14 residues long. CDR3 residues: CASSRLAGVNTQYF. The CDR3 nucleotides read TGTGCCAGCAGCCGACTAGCGGGGGTAAATACGCAGTATTTT.